The subject of this entry is one TCR beta chain. The antigen is unknown. The data stem from a study of radiation and T cells in renal cell carcinoma. Study summary: Nephrectomy followed 15 Gy stereotactic body radiation by 4 weeks. Broader study findings: From baseline, blood top tumor clonotypes peaked at 2 weeks post-radiation. Pretreatment tumor biopsies were lacking, so baseline clonotypes are unknown.

Time point of the sample: baseline pretreatment blood. Treatment specified: 15 Gy SBRT to primary tumor, nephrectomy 4 weeks later. Clear cell pathology was present in this patient's renal cell carcinoma. Repertoires were generated with immunoSEQ multiplex PCR, while TCRdb's copy carries only in-frame clones and drops some. This sample yields around 46,000 clones, of which roughly 84% are seen a single time; 31% belongs to the top ten. This CDR3 region has 14 residues. The germline V gene encodes CDR1 KGHSH and CDR2 LQKENI. Between the trimmed V and J ends, which lost 4 bases and 6 bases, there was a span of 13 bases.

This TCR was sampled from a woman aged 70-85 years with renal cell carcinoma. The V and J genes are TRBV18 and TRBJ1-5; D unclear. The sample was blood, taken from a patient whose treatment included radiotherapy and nephrectomy. The CDR3 bases are TGTGCCAGCTCACTTGCCGGGCAGACTCAGCCCCAGCATTTT. Protein: CASSLAGQTQPQHF.